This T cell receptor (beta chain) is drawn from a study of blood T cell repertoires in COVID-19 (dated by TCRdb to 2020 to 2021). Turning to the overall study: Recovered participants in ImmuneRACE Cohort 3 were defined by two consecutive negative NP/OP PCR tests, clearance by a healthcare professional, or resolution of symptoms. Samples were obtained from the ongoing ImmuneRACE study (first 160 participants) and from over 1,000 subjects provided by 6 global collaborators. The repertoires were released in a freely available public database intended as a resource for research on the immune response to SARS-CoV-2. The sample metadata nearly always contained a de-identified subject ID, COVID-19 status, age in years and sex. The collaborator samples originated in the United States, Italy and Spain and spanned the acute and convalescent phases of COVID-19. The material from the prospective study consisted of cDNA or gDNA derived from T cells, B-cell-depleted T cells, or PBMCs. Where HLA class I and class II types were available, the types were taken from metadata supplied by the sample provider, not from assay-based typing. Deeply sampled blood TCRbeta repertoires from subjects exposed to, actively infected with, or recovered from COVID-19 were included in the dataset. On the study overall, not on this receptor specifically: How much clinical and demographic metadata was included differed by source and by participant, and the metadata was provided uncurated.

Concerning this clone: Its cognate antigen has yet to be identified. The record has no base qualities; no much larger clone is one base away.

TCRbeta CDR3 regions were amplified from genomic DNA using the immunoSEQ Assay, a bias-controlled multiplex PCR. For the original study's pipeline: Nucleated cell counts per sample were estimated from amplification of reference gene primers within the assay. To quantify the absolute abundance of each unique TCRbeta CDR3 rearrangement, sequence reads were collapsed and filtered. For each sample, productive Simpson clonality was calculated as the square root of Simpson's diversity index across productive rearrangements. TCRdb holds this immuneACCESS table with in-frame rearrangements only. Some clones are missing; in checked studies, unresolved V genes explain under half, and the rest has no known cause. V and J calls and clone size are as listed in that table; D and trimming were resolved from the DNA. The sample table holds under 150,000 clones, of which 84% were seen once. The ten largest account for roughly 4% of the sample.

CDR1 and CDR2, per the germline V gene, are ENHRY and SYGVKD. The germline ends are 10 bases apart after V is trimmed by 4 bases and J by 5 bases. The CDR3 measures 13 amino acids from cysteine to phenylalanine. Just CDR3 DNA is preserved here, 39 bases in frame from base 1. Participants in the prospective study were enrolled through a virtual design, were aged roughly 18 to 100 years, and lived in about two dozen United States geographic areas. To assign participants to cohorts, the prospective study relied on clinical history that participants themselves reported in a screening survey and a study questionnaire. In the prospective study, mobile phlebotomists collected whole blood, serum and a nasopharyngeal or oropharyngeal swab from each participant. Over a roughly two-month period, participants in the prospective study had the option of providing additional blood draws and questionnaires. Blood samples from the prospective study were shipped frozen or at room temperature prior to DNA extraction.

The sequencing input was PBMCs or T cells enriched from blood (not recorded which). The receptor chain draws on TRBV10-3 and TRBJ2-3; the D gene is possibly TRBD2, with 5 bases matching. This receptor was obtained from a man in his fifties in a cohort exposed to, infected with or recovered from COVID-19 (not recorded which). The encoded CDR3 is CAISGGEKDTQYF. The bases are TGTGCCATCAGTGGTGGGGAGAAAGATACGCAGTATTTT.